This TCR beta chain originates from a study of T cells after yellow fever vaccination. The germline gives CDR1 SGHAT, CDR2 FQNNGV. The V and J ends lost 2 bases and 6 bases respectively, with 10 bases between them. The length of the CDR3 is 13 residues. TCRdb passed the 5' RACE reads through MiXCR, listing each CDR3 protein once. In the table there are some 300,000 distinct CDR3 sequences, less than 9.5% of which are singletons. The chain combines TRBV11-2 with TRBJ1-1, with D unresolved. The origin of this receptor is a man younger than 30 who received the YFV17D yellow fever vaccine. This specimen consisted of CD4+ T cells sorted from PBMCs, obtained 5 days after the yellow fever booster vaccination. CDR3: CASSLFFSPEAFF. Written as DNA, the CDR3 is TGTGCCAGCAGCTTATTTTTTAGCCCTGAAGCTTTCTTT. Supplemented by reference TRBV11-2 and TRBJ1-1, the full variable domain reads EAGVAQSPRYKIIEKRQSVAFWCNPISGHATLYWYQQILGQGPKLLIQFQNNGVVDDSQLPKDRFSAERLKGVDSTLKIQPAKLEDSAVYLCASSLFFSPEAFFGQGTRLTVV.